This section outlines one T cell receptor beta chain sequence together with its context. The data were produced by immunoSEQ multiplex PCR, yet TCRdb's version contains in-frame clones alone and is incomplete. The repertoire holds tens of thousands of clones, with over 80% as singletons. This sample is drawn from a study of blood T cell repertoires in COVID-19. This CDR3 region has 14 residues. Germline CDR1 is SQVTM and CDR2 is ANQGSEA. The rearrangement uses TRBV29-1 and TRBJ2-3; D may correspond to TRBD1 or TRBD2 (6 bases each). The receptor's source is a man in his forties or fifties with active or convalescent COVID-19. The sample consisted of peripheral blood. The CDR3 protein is CTTGASTLRDTQYF. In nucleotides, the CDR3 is TGCACCACGGGGGCTAGCACCTTAAGGGATACGCAGTATTTT.